This T cell receptor (beta chain) appears in the sequencing data of a study of cytomegalovirus exposure and HLA in healthy donors. Although they were nominally healthy when sampled, donors likely had unrecorded immune exposures. Primers for the PCR totalled 60 Vbeta and 13 Jbeta. TCRdb keeps only in-frame clones here, not all; method: immunoSEQ multiplex PCR. The table shows some 150,000 clones, with about 74% occurring only once. Looked up from germline, CDR1 is MNHEY and CDR2 is SVGAGI. The V and J ends lost 0 bases and 11 bases respectively, with 8 bases between them. The CDR3 length is 13 residues.

The receptor was derived from a young man in good health and CMV-seropositive. The V call is TRBV6-5, the J call TRBJ1-6; D is unclear. Source material: PBMCs. The CDR3 DNA reads as TGTGCCAGCAGTTACTCGAGTAGTACACCCCTCCACTTT. Amino acid sequence: CASSYSSSTPLHF.